The entry that follows covers one TCR beta chain sequence. Its target is not known. TCRdb's table, derived via immunoSEQ multiplex PCR, lists solely in-frame clones and lacks some. Seen here are 150,000 to 180,000 clones, 85% to 95% observed once, and the top ten hold about 1.6%. The source of the sample is a study of T cell responses to AZD1222 COVID-19 vaccine. Researchers grouped second doses given at about 4 or about 12 weeks into one pool. Trimming stripped 5 bases from V and 4 bases from J, with 8 bases between. Germline loops: CDR1 SGHAT, CDR2 FQNNGV. CDR3 length: 12 residues. Study results and caveats: Unmutated variant regions are reportedly targeted by nearly half of spike-specific TCRs. Two doses of AZD1222 preceded a rise in Spike-specific TCR breadth and depth. Clonal diversity was possibly underestimated, and the donors were mostly white British, with more females.

The rearrangement uses TRBV11-2 and TRBJ1-2; D is unclear. The sequence was collected from an adult who received the AZD1222 COVID-19 vaccine. The material was peripheral blood, obtained 28 days after the second AZD1222 dose. The CDR3 loop is CASSVWGYGYTF. CDR3 nucleotides: TGTGCCAGCAGCGTGTGGGGCTATGGCTACACCTTC.